This TCR beta chain came from a study of blood T cell repertoires in COVID-19. Whole-study context: The origin of the acute and convalescent COVID-19 samples was the United States, Italy and Spain. PBMCs, B-cell-depleted T cells, or T cells provided the cDNA or gDNA that made up the material.

Per the study methods: Nucleated cell number was recorded as an estimate derived from reference gene primer amplification. Data came from immunoSEQ multiplex PCR; TCRdb stores just in-frame clones and leaves some out. That table is the source of V, J and clone size, and D and trimming were worked out from the DNA. Of 200,000 to 250,000 clones listed, over 75% are singletons. Those enrolled in Seattle joined during active infection and were followed longitudinally afterward. Sequencing used peripheral blood. The TCR sequence derives from a woman in her seventies with COVID-19, enrolled during active disease.

The CDR3 DNA sequence: TGTGCCAGCAGCCAAGAACCTCCGCTGCGGGGCTACACCTTC. It specifies CASSQEPPLRGYTF. The V call is TRBV3-1 (or the pseudogene TRBV3-2), the J call TRBJ1-2; no definite D call. The CDR3 is 14 residues long. Germline V CDR1 and CDR2: LGHDT, YNNKEL (reference sequence). Trimming left V 0 bases short and J 8 bases short, with 13 bases between.